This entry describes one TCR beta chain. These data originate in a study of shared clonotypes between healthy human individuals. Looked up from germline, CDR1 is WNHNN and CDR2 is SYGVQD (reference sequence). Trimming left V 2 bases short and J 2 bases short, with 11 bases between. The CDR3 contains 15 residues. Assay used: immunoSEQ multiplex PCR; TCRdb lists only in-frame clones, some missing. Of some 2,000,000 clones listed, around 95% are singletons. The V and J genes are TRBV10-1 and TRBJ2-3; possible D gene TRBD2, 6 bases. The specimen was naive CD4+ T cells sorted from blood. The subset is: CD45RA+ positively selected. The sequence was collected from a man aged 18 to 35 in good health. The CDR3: CASSERRGNTDTQYF. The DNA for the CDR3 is TGCGCCAGCAGTGAGAGACGGGGGAACACAGATACGCAGTATTTT.